The present T cell receptor (beta chain) was sequenced within a study of vaccination effects on CD4 cells after COVID-19. The table came from immunoSEQ multiplex PCR; TCRdb's copy has only in-frame clones and leaves some out. Of more than 35,000 clones in the sample, around 70% are singletons; the top ten hold under 10%. Culturing for 10 to 11 days preceded CD4+ T cell isolation. Two-dose BNT162b2 or mRNA-1273 vaccination was given to participants. Trimming shortened V by 0 bases and J by 1 base, and 17 bases separated the two germline ends. CDR1 is ENHRY and CDR2 is SYGVKD in the germline V gene. CDR3 size: 18 residues. Turning to this clone: The antigen remains unidentified.

Sequencing was performed on CD4+ T cells from PBMCs cultured without peptide, taken after COVID-19 vaccination. The chain links TRBV10-3 to TRBJ2-3; the D is unclear. This receptor was taken from a human donor who received a COVID-19 vaccine. CDR3 bases: TGTGCCATCAGTGAGTCGATTGAGAGAAGGTTACGCACAGATACGCAGTATTTT. Translation gives CAISESIERRLRTDTQYF.